This TCR beta chain was identified during a study of T cell repertoires in cytomegalovirus infection. General observations from the study: The response measured ex vivo was dominated by TCR beta clonotypes (HLA-C-restricted and CMV-specific).

Per germline, CDR1 ENHRY and CDR2 SYGVKD. V shed 4 bases and J shed 4 bases, with 10 bases lying between them. The CDR3 length is 13 residues. On this clonotype itself: The antigen remains unidentified.

TCRdb called the reads again in MiXCR, with one record for every CDR3 protein. The repertoire includes approximately 600,000 distinct CDR3 sequences, almost 40% of them detected once, and 48% sits in the top ten. This rearrangement joins TRBV10-3 to TRBJ1-2; the D is unclear. The sample was cultured PBMCs, taken from culture after CMV antigen stimulation. This receptor was taken from a human donor in good health (CMV status not recorded). Some clones in this sample may be carry-over from other donors' samples. The CDR3 protein is CAISGAGSYGYTF. The CDR3 DNA follows: TGTGCCATCAGTGGGGCTGGAAGCTATGGCTACACCTTC.